The 18 T cell receptor beta chains below were found in one sample sequenced in a study of T cells in women clearing cervical HPV infection (dated by TCRdb to the late 2010s). Library construction relied on the immunoSEQ multiplex PCR assay. TCRdb carries this immuneACCESS record with in-frame sequences only. Its versions omit some clonotypes, under half of them owing to an unresolved V gene in the studies checked, with the rest unexplained. The sample table gives more than 25,000 clones. Jointly, the top ten make up 3.5% to 4% of the sample. Sequencing input: blood buffy coat. These receptor sequences come from a woman aged 18 to 75 with a cervical HPV16 infection that either progressed to CIN3+ or cleared (not recorded which).

Concerning this clone itself: The read finishes 3 residues shy of the CDR3 end, and the germline J gene is used to complete it. The rearrangement uses TRBV7-7 and TRBJ1-1, with a possible D match to TRBD1 (5 bases). Germline V gene sequence: CDR1 SSHAT, CDR2 FNYEAQ (reference sequence). This CDR3 region has 13 residues. CDR3 DNA, as far as it was read: TGTGCCAGCAGCCCAGGGTTGGGCAGGGCC. As protein: CASSPGLGRA. The CDR3 as a whole reads CASSPGLGRAAFF.

A note on this clone: The read gets to within 3 residues of the CDR3 end, and the germline J gene fills in the rest. V is TRBV12-5 and J is TRBJ2-5, with 8 bases matching TRBD2. Germline CDR1 is LGHNT and CDR2 is FRNRAP. The CDR3 is 14 residues long. V lost 6 bases, J lost 4 bases, and 7 bases stayed unmatched. The CDR3 sequence: CASGRGGLGETQYF. The part of the CDR3 DNA that was read is TGTGCTAGTGGACGGGGGGGCTTAGGAGAGACC.

As to this clone: Coverage ceases 3 residues before the CDR3 finishes, and the germline J gene fills in the end. The rearrangement links TRBV7-2 to TRBJ2-3; 12 bases match TRBD2. J gave up 2 bases and V 0 bases, and 6 bases lay outside the gene matches. The CDR3 has 18 residues. Per the germline V gene, CDR1 is SGHTA and CDR2 is FQGNSA. The covered CDR3 bases are TGTGCCAGCAGCTTAGCACTAGCGGGGGGACTATCCACAGATACG. Its translation: CASSLALAGGLSTDT. The CDR3 in its entirety is CASSLALAGGLSTDTQYF.

Regarding this clone: The CDR3 extends 3 residues past the end of the read, so its final part is completed from the germline J gene. The V call is TRBV7-9, the J call TRBJ2-5; D unclear. Trimming shortened V by 5 bases and J by 5 bases, and 12 bases separated the two germline ends. Germline V gene data show CDR1 as SEHNR and CDR2 as FQNEAQ (reference sequence). The CDR3 sequence is 13 residues long. CDR3 bases read: TGTGCCAGCAGCACACTTCCTAGTGAGACC. It translates to CASSTLPSET. The whole CDR3 protein reads CASSTLPSETQYF.

A note on this clone: Sequencing ends 3 residues short of the CDR3 end; the germline J gene provides the rest. The chain is built from TRBV19 and TRBJ2-7; the D gene is possibly TRBD2 (6 bases). The CDR3 sequence is 14 residues long. Germline V gene data show CDR1 as LNHDA and CDR2 as SQIVND (reference sequence). Trimming shortened V by 4 bases and J by 2 bases, and 12 bases separated the two germline ends. CDR3 in amino acids: CASSRGTHAYEQYF. The DNA read from the CDR3 is TGTGCCAGTAGTAGGGGGACTCACGCCTACGAG.

Of note for this clone: The CDR3 end is not reached by the read, which stops 3 residues before it; the germline J gene fills it in. The chain employs TRBV4-1 and TRBJ1-4; 9 bases agree with TRBD1. The junction had 13 bases not matched to a gene; V was cut back by 3 bases and J by 8 bases. The length of the CDR3 is 17 residues. CDR1 MGHRA and CDR2 YSYEKL come from the germline V gene. The CDR3 bases that were read are TGCGCCAGCAGCCACGATAGGACAGGGGAAAGAAGGGAAAAA. It codes for CASSHDRTGERREK. The CDR3 as a whole reads CASSHDRTGERREKLFF.

On this clone: Read sequence stops 3 residues before the CDR3 end, and the germline J gene provides the missing end. This chain joins TRBV6-1 and TRBJ2-4; 7 bases align to TRBD1. The CDR3 covers 14 residues. CDR1 is MNHNS and CDR2 is SASEGT in the germline V gene. The part of the CDR3 DNA that was read is TGTGCCAGCAGTGAACCGGGACAGACCTATGGT. Amino acids: CASSEPGQTYG. The CDR3, in full, reads CASSEPGQTYGQYF.

Turning to this clone: The read finishes 3 residues shy of the CDR3 end, and the germline J gene is used to complete it. V is TRBV5-1 and J is TRBJ1-2; 8 positions match TRBD1. The CDR3 consists of 14 residues. J gave up 6 bases and V 2 bases, and 6 bases lay outside the gene matches. Germline V lookup: CDR1 SGHRS, CDR2 YFSETQ. The CDR3 here is CASSLDRDRHGYTF. The covered CDR3 bases are TGCGCCAGCAGCTTAGACCGGGACAGGCATGGC.

A note on this clone: From the germline J gene comes the end of the CDR3, since the read stops 3 residues before it. V usage is TRBV18 and J usage is TRBJ2-5; D is unclear. Germline V gene lookup returns CDR1 KGHSH and CDR2 LQKENI. This CDR3 is built from 15 residues. V shed 2 bases and J shed 2 bases, with 12 bases lying between them. The CDR3 sequence is CASSPFTVAQETQYF. CDR3 DNA, as far as it was read: TGTGCCAGCTCACCATTCACAGTCGCGCAAGAGACC.

Comments on this clone: The sequence runs out 3 residues before the end of the CDR3; the remainder is reconstructed from the germline J gene. The chain uses TRBV6-2 or TRBV6-3 and TRBJ1-2; D is uncertain. Trimming pared 6 bases from V and 4 bases from J, leaving 9 bases between. The CDR3 has 12 amino acids. The germline V gene encodes CDR1 MNHEY and CDR2 SVGEGT. This CDR3 is CASSAFGYGYTF. The DNA read from the CDR3 is TGTGCCAGCAGCGCCTTCGGCTATGGC.

A remark on this clone: The read halts 3 residues ahead of the CDR3 end, with the missing end drawn from the germline J gene. J is TRBJ2-2 and V is TRBV5-1; tentative D call: TRBD2 (7 bases). This CDR3 spans 15 amino acids. V lost 0 bases to trimming and J lost 7 bases, with 13 bases between them. Germline-derived CDR1 and CDR2 are SGHRS and YFSETQ. This CDR3 is CASSLVGGRSGELFF. The DNA read from the CDR3 is TGCGCCAGCAGCTTGGTGGGGGGGCGAAGCGGGGAG. Looking up the rest from reference TRBV5-1 and TRBJ2-2 gives the full variable domain: KAGVTQTPRYLIKTRGQQVTLSCSPISGHRSVSWYQQTPGQGLQFLFEYFSETQRNKGNFPGRFSGRQFSNSRSEMNVSTLELGDSALYLCASSLVGGRSGELFFGEGSRLTVL.

Of note for this clone: The DNA ends 3 residues before the CDR3 does, and the rest of the CDR3 is filled in from the germline J gene. The chain couples TRBV7-2 to TRBJ2-7; TRBD1 aligns across 10 bases. This CDR3 spans 14 amino acids. V shed 4 bases and J 4 bases; nucleotides not matched to a gene: 4. The germline V gene has CDR1 SGHTA and CDR2 FQGNSA. The CDR3 bases that were read are TGTGCCAGCAGCTCGCGACAGGGGGCTTACGAG. The encoded protein is CASSSRQGAYE. The CDR3 reads in full as CASSSRQGAYEQYF.

Concerning this clone: The CDR3 is cut off 3 residues early in the read; its end comes from the germline J gene. The rearrangement links TRBV10-3 to TRBJ1-4; 7 nucleotides match TRBD1. Germline-derived CDR1 and CDR2 are ENHRY and SYGVKD. This CDR3 is built from 13 residues. V dropped 9 bases and J dropped 5; count of bases not matched to a gene: 6. CDR3 DNA (partial): TGTGCCATAAGACAGGGAATGAATGAAAAA. Its translation is CAIRQGMNEK. The entire CDR3 reads CAIRQGMNEKLFF.

Comment on this clone: The read finishes 3 residues shy of the CDR3 end, and the germline J gene is used to complete it. This sequence joins TRBV30 and TRBJ2-7, with 7 bases that match TRBD2. The length of the CDR3 is 14 residues. Germline V gene sequence: CDR1 GTSNPN, CDR2 SVGIG (reference sequence). The V gene end was trimmed by 4 bases and the J gene end by 2 bases; junction bases not matched to a gene: 8. The chain's CDR3 is CAWKWSGVPYEQYF. The covered CDR3 bases are TGTGCCTGGAAGTGGAGCGGGGTTCCCTACGAG.

On this clone itself: With the read ending 3 residues before the CDR3 end, the germline J gene is used to fill in that end. The chain is built from TRBV7-6 and TRBJ2-3, with D possibly TRBD2 on 5 matching bases. The CDR3 has 18 amino acids. Germline loops: CDR1 SGHVS, CDR2 FNYEAQ. Trimming cost V 5 bases and J 0 bases, with 21 bases left between them. The sequenced part of the CDR3 DNA is TGTGCCAGCAGCCCCCTAGCAACCATGACAAGCAGCACAGATACG. Translation gives CASSPLATMTSSTDT. The whole CDR3 region reads CASSPLATMTSSTDTQYF.

In regard to this clone: The read terminates 3 residues ahead of where the CDR3 ends, so the germline J gene completes it. The chain employs TRBV7-2 and TRBJ1-2; weak D call: TRBD1 (6 bases). Trimming pared 5 bases from V and 5 bases from J, leaving 9 bases between. Germline CDR1 is SGHTA and CDR2 is FQGNSA. This CDR3 has 12 amino acids. The sequenced CDR3 bases are TGTGCCAGCAGCACCAGGGGTTATGGC. Translating it yields CASSTRGYG. The whole CDR3 protein is CASSTRGYGYTF.

A note on this clone: The CDR3 end lies 3 residues beyond the end of the read and is filled in from the germline J gene. The gene calls are TRBV19 and TRBJ1-2; 12 positions match TRBD1. This CDR3 comprises 13 residues. Germline CDR1 LNHDA, CDR2 SQIVND (reference sequence). CDR3 bases read: TGTGCCAGTAGTGGGACAGGGGGCAGCGAC. Amino acids: CASSGTGGSD. In full, the CDR3 is CASSGTGGSDYTF.

Concerning this clone: The CDR3 is cut off 3 residues early in the read; its end comes from the germline J gene. The chain recombines TRBV4-2 with TRBJ2-7, with 13 positions matching TRBD2. The germline V gene encodes CDR1 LGHNA and CDR2 YNFKEQ. This CDR3 contains 18 residues. Losses at the gene ends were 3 bases for V and 1 base for J; bases not matched to a gene: 9. CDR3 protein: CASSQLQTSGGPSYEQYF. The CDR3 bases that were read are TGTGCCAGCAGCCAGCTTCAGACTAGCGGGGGGCCATCCTACGAG.